The 24 T cell receptor beta chains given below trace back to one sample, sequenced in a study of regulatory T cells in long-lasting Graves disease. To make TCR beta libraries, researchers used iRepertoire HTBI primers and Arm-PCR of CDR3 regions. Using its own MiXCR run on the multiplex PCR reads, TCRdb lists one record per CDR3 protein. The sample lists approximately 540,000 distinct CDR3 sequences, around 11% seen once, with over 7% in the top ten. Time point here: newly diagnosed GD, antithyroid drugs for less than 3 months. With RNA extracted from PBMCs as input, the TCR library was made. The same data also went into a second study, on T cells in Graves' hyperthyroidism and ophthalmopathy.

This material consisted of peripheral blood mononuclear cells (PBMCs), taken at new diagnosis, from a patient treated with antithyroid drugs. The receptor set was obtained from a woman aged 25-40 years with Graves disease.

This clonotype was recorded a few times. The chain joins TRBV4-3 to TRBJ1-1, with TRBD1 identical over 8 bases. V lost 3 bases and J lost 4; bases outside the gene matches: 7. The germline gives CDR1 LGHNA, CDR2 YSLEER. This CDR3 is built from 15 residues. The CDR3 here is CASSQGQAGATEAFF. The DNA for the CDR3 is TGCGCCAGCAGCCAGGGACAGGCCGGGGCCACTGAAGCTTTCTTT.

This sequence joins TRBV5-1 and TRBJ2-5; D is unclear. CDR1 and CDR2 from the germline V gene are SGHRS and YFSETQ. This CDR3 region has 15 residues. The V and J ends lost 0 bases and 2 bases respectively, with 11 bases between them. CDR3 DNA sequence: TGCGCCAGCAGCTTGGGACGCGGAGTACAAGAGACCCAGTACTTC. This gives the protein CASSLGRGVQETQYF.

In the case of this clonotype: A much larger clone differs by one base, so this may be a read error. The V and J genes are TRBV7-8 and TRBJ1-2; D gene unclear. The CDR3 extends over 16 amino acids. The V gene lost 4 bases and the J gene lost 4 bases, with 19 bases spanning the gap. Germline-derived CDR1 and CDR2 are SGHVS and FQNEAQ. CDR3: CASSYLGRTMSYGYTF. The CDR3 DNA reads TGTGCCAGCAGCTACCTGGGCAGGACGATGAGCTATGGCTACACCTTC.

This clonotype appeared many times. The chain joins TRBV28 to TRBJ2-1; 11 positions agree with TRBD2. The V gene end was trimmed by 8 bases and the J gene end by 4 bases; junction bases not matched to a gene: 7. Germline V gene data show CDR1 as MDHEN and CDR2 as SYDVKM. The CDR3 length is 15 residues. CDR3 amino acids: CASGGTSGRYNEQFF. CDR3 in DNA: TGTGCCAGCGGAGGGACTAGCGGTAGATACAATGAGCAGTTCTTC.

The chain carries TRBV5-1 and TRBJ2-3; D gene uncertain. Germline V gene sequence: CDR1 SGHRS, CDR2 YFSETQ. The CDR3 covers 15 residues. V shed 0 bases and J shed 0 bases, with 8 bases lying between them. CDR3 DNA sequence: TGCGCCAGCAGCTTGGACCCCCCTAGCACAGATACGCAGTATTTT. This gives the protein CASSLDPPSTDTQYF.

The chain is built from TRBV20-1 and TRBJ2-7; 7 bases fit TRBD1. In germline, CDR1 is DFQATT, CDR2 SNEGSKA (reference sequence). This CDR3 is 16 amino acids long. Losses at the gene ends were 2 bases for V and 4 bases for J; bases not matched to a gene: 14. In DNA, the CDR3 is TGCAGTGCTAGAAAATCAGACAGGGTGGCTTGGTACGAGCAGTACTTC. It codes for CSARKSDRVAWYEQYF.

This clonotype was detected many times. The gene calls are TRBV11-2 and TRBJ2-3, with D possibly matching TRBD2 (5 bases). The CDR3 runs to 13 residues. The V end was cut by 6 bases, the J end by 4 bases, with 11 bases between. CDR1 and CDR2 (germline): SGHAT, FQNNGV. CDR3 region: CASRPQAADTQYF. The CDR3 nucleotides read TGTGCCAGCAGGCCCCAAGCGGCAGATACGCAGTATTTT.

This chain connects TRBV20-1 to TRBJ2-1; 8 positions agree with TRBD2. Germline lookup yields CDR1 DFQATT and CDR2 SNEGSKA (reference sequence). The CDR3 totals 16 residues. Trimming took 3 bases from V and 2 from J; bases not matched to a gene: 9. CDR3 nucleotide sequence: TGCAGTGCTAGTTCCCGGACGGGGGGGACCTACAATGAGCAGTTCTTC. Protein sequence: CSASSRTGGTYNEQFF.

This clonotype appeared many times. The chain joins TRBV7-8 to TRBJ2-3; D is ambiguous. CDR3 size: 16 residues. The V and J ends lost 5 bases and 2 bases respectively, with 17 bases between them. The germline V gene encodes CDR1 SGHVS and CDR2 FQNEAQ. The CDR3 DNA reads as TGTGCCAGCAGCCCCCTATCGTATCGAACCACAGATACGCAGTATTTT. This encodes CASSPLSYRTTDTQYF.

In regard to this clonotype: A much larger clonotype is one base distant, so this may be a read error. This sequence joins TRBV5-1 and TRBJ2-2; D perhaps matches TRBD2 (6 bases). The CDR3 covers 16 residues. Germline assignment: CDR1 SGHRS and CDR2 YFSETQ. CDR3 nucleotides: TGCGCCAGCAGCCCTAGGGGCGGAGGGGTCACCGGGGATCTGTTTTTT. It encodes CASSPRGGGVTGDLFF. Using reference TRBV5-1 and TRBJ2-2 for the parts outside the CDR3, the full variable domain is KAGVTQTPRYLIKTRGQQVTLSCSPISGHRSVSWYQQTPGQGLQFLFEYFSETQRNKGNFPGRFSGRQFSNSRSEMNVSTLELGDSALYLCASSPRGGGVTGDLFFGEGSRLTVL.

The chain couples TRBV2 to TRBJ2-1; possibly TRBD1 for D (5 bases). Germline V gene sequence: CDR1 SNHLY, CDR2 FYNNEI. The CDR3 is made up of 12 amino acids. V was trimmed by 6 bases and J by 11 bases, leaving 14 bases between them. This CDR3 is CASRDDSLKQFF. In DNA form, the CDR3 reads TGTGCCAGCAGAGACGACAGCCTCAAGCAGTTCTTC.

V is TRBV28 and J is TRBJ2-3; 8 bases map to TRBD1. The CDR3 consists of 15 residues. The ends lost 8 bases at V and 5 bases at J; junction bases unmatched: 12. The germline V gene encodes CDR1 MDHEN and CDR2 SYDVKM. Here the CDR3 DNA reads TGTGCCAGCGCCCTTGGGGACAGGAATTTAGATACGCAGTATTTT. It translates to CASALGDRNLDTQYF.

The chain carries TRBV27 and TRBJ2-6; possibly TRBD1 for D (5 bases). CDR1 and CDR2 (germline): MNHEY, SMNVEV (reference sequence). CDR3 length: 16 amino acids. Trimming stripped 4 bases from V and 0 bases from J, with 10 bases between. The CDR3: CASSWAGRSGANVLTF. CDR3 in DNA: TGTGCCAGCAGTTGGGCAGGGCGCTCTGGGGCCAACGTCCTGACTTTC.

This clonotype occurred many times. The rearrangement uses TRBV5-1 and TRBJ2-7, with a tentative D call TRBD1 (6 bases). The CDR3 sequence is 16 residues long. Germline V gene lookup returns CDR1 SGHRS and CDR2 YFSETQ. V gave up 4 bases and J gave up 2 bases, with 19 bases separating them. CDR3: CASSPWGQGSTYEQYF. The CDR3 bases are TGCGCCAGCAGCCCGTGGGGGCAGGGGAGCACCTACGAGCAGTACTTC.

The table lists this clonotype with many counts. V usage is TRBV28 and J usage is TRBJ2-7, with D perhaps given as TRBD1 or TRBD2 (5 bases each). The CDR3 contains 15 residues. V shed 5 bases and J shed 0 bases, with 14 bases lying between them. CDR1 MDHEN and CDR2 SYDVKM come from the germline V gene. The CDR3 region has the DNA TGTGCCAGCAGTACCCATGGGGGAGCCTCCTACGAGCAGTACTTC. It is translated as CASSTHGGASYEQYF.

Note on this clonotype: This may be a read error: a much more frequent sequence differs by one nucleotide. The chain uses TRBV6-9 and TRBJ1-5; D is undetermined. Germline CDR1 and CDR2: MNHGY and SVAAGI. The CDR3 length is 14 residues. Written as DNA, the CDR3 is TGTGCCAGCAGTTACCCAGGAACCAATAAGCCCCAGCATTTT. Translated: CASSYPGTNKPQHF.

This clonotype came up many times. The chain joins TRBV7-2 to TRBJ2-2; a possible D gene is TRBD2 (5 bases). Germline V gene lookup returns CDR1 SGHTA and CDR2 FQGNSA. This CDR3 comprises 12 residues. The V gene lost 8 bases and the J gene lost 5 bases, with 9 bases spanning the gap. The CDR3 is CASGWRTGELFF. As DNA, the CDR3 is TGTGCCAGCGGTTGGAGGACCGGGGAGCTGTTTTTT.

The gene calls are TRBV11-3 and TRBJ1-1; tentative D call: TRBD1 (6 bases). This CDR3 region has 15 residues. Trimming cost V 5 bases and J 1 base, with 14 bases left between them. Per germline, CDR1 SGHNT and CDR2 YENEEA. CDR3 protein: CASSVYREENTEAFF. Written as DNA, the CDR3 is TGTGCCAGCAGCGTATACAGGGAGGAGAACACTGAAGCTTTCTTT.

A word on this clonotype: This may be a read error, as it is one base from a much larger clone. The gene calls are TRBV28 and TRBJ2-1; TRBD1 aligns across 10 bases. The ends lost 5 bases at V and 8 bases at J; junction bases unmatched: 9. CDR1 MDHEN and CDR2 SYDVKM come from the germline V gene. CDR3 size: 15 residues. The CDR3 bases are TGTGCCAGCAGTGATCCGGGACAGGGGACCTATGAGCAGTTCTTC. Protein product: CASSDPGQGTYEQFF. Drawing the rest from reference TRBV28 and TRBJ2-1, the complete variable domain is DVKVTQSSRYLVKRTGEKVFLECVQDMDHENMFWYRQDPGLGLRLIYFSYDVKMKEKGDIPEGYSVSREKKERFSLILESASTNQTSMYLCASSDPGQGTYEQFFGPGTRLTVL.

Turning to this clonotype: This clone may be a read error of a much larger clone one base away. V usage is TRBV12-5 and J usage is TRBJ2-7, with 7 bases lining up with TRBD2. V lost 8 bases, J lost 9 bases, and 13 bases stayed unmatched. This CDR3 comprises 13 residues. In germline, CDR1 is LGHNT, CDR2 FRNRAP. The CDR3 loop is CASSASGTNAQYF. The CDR3 nucleotides are TGTGCTAGTTCGGCTAGCGGAACCAATGCGCAGTACTTC.

For this clonotype: Given a much more abundant clone one base away, this may be a read error. The V gene is TRBV7-9, the J gene TRBJ1-4; D may be TRBD1 (5 bases). Germline V gene data show CDR1 as SEHNR and CDR2 as FQNEAQ (reference sequence). There are 20 residues in the CDR3. Here the CDR3 DNA reads TGTACCAGCAGCTTAGCGGCGGGGGGTGGCGACTGGGAAAGCGACGAAAAACTGTTTTTT. Translating it yields CTSSLAAGGGDWESDEKLFF. Variable domain in full (rest from reference TRBV7-9 and TRBJ1-4): DTGVSQNPRHKITKRGQNVTFRCDPISEHNRLYWYRQTLGQGPEFLTYFQNEAQLEKSRLLSDRFSAERPKGSFSTLEIQRTEQGDSAMYLCTSSLAAGGGDWESDEKLFFGSGTQLSVL.

This clonotype was seen many times. The chain recombines TRBV20-1 with TRBJ1-5; 9 bases match TRBD1. Germline CDR1 reads DFQATT; CDR2 reads SNEGSKA (reference sequence). V trimming: 2 bases; J trimming: 8 bases; junction bases outside the gene matches: 10. The CDR3 is made up of 15 amino acids. The CDR3 region is CSARIPTGGNEPQHF. DNA for the CDR3: TGCAGTGCTAGAATTCCGACAGGGGGTAATGAGCCCCAGCATTTT.

A word on this clonotype: The junction and the germline gene differ at one end; a read error may be behind it. The chain links TRBV11-2 to TRBJ2-3, with D perhaps matching TRBD2 (6 bases). CDR3 length: 14 residues. Germline-derived CDR1 and CDR2 are SGHAT and FQNNGV. The CDR3 sequence: CASSTGAWEDTHYF. The CDR3 bases are TGTGCCAGCAGCACGGGAGCCTGGGAAGATACGCACTATTTT. Looking up the rest from reference TRBV11-2 and TRBJ2-3 gives the full variable domain: EAGVAQSPRYKIIEKRQSVAFWCNPISGHATLYWYQQILGQGPKLLIQFQNNGVVDDSQLPKDRFSAERLKGVDSTLKIQPAKLEDSAVYLCASSTGAWEDTHYFGPGTRLTVL.

This clonotype was seen only a few times. The chain uses TRBV20-1 and TRBJ2-1; perhaps D is TRBD1 or TRBD2 (6 bases each). Trimming took 8 bases from V and 6 from J, leaving 14 bases between them. CDR1 is DFQATT, CDR2 SNEGSKA, per germline (reference sequence). The CDR3 runs 12 residues. CDR3 sequence reads: CSSPGALNEQFF. In nucleotides, the CDR3 is TGCAGTTCCCCGGGGGCCCTCAATGAGCAGTTCTTC.